This entry lists 11 T cell receptor beta chains sequenced from one sample in a study of PD-L1 blockade in urothelial cancer (dated by TCRdb to about 2017). In light of the paper, this sample's time point label describes: pretreatment peripheral blood. Libraries were constructed by the immunoSEQ multiplex PCR assay. The immuneACCESS repertoire file appears here via TCRdb, limited to in-frame rearrangements. These files lack a portion of the clones; in checked studies, under half of the deficit traces to unresolved V genes, and the cause of the others is not known. The sample table shows about 79,000 clones, and 85% are seen once. The biggest ten clones account for 5.5% to 7.5% of the sample. The sequencing used PBMCs, collected around atezolizumab (anti-PD-L1) treatment. The receptors were sampled from a man aged 35-49 years with urothelial cancer.

This chain links TRBV7-2 with TRBJ2-1; TRBD2 aligns across 10 bases. V shed 5 bases and J 6 bases; nucleotides not matched to a gene: 7. This CDR3 is 15 amino acids long. Germline assignment: CDR1 SGHTA and CDR2 FQGNSA. CDR3 in amino acids: CASSPRVAGGNEQFF. The CDR3 DNA reads TGTGCCAGCAGCCCCCGGGTAGCGGGAGGCAATGAGCAGTTCTTC.

In its sample, this clone was seen once. The chain uses TRBV2 and TRBJ2-5; 9 nucleotides match TRBD1. Looked up from germline, CDR1 is SNHLY and CDR2 is FYNNEI. The V and J ends lost 4 bases and 6 bases, in that order; junction bases with no gene match: 3. The CDR3 runs 13 residues. The CDR3: CASSAGTGKTQYF. CDR3 coding DNA: TGTGCCAGCAGTGCTGGGACAGGGAAGACCCAGTACTTC.

The chain employs TRBV4-2 and TRBJ2-3, with TRBD2 matching 7 bases. CDR1 is LGHNA, CDR2 YNFKEQ, per germline. The CDR3 covers 15 residues. The J segment lost 6 bases and the V segment lost 4 bases, leaving 10 bases of the junction unmatched. CDR3 bases: TGTGCCAGCAGCCCTGCTAGGCGGGAGTACGATACGCAGTATTTT. Its protein is CASSPARREYDTQYF.

The CDR3 coding sequence is TGTGCCAGCTCACCTTCCGGGACAGCGAACACCGGGGAGCTGTTTTTT. It yields the protein CASSPSGTANTGELFF. V and J are TRBV18 and TRBJ2-2; 7 nucleotides agree with TRBD1. With V trimmed by 3 bases and J by 0 bases, 4 bases remained unmatched. CDR1 is KGHSH and CDR2 is LQKENI in the germline V gene. The CDR3 runs 16 residues.

The V gene is TRBV7-3, the J gene TRBJ2-2, with a weak D call TRBD2 (5 bases). Germline CDR1 SGHTA, CDR2 FQGTGA. The V gene lost 1 base and the J gene lost 6 bases, with 15 bases spanning the gap. The CDR3 is made up of 16 amino acids. The CDR3 nucleotides are TGTGCCAGCAGCTTAAATCCCCTGCTAGCAGCCGGGGAGCTGTTTTTT. This sequence encodes CASSLNPLLAAGELFF.

The chain uses TRBV2 and TRBJ2-1; TRBD1 agrees at 8 bases. Germline CDR1 and CDR2: SNHLY and FYNNEI. This CDR3 is 13 amino acids long. V lost 8 bases to trimming and J lost 3 bases; unmatched junction nucleotides: 3. The CDR3 is CASDGTGYNEQFF. Written as DNA, the CDR3 is TGTGCCAGCGACGGGACAGGCTACAATGAGCAGTTCTTC.

The chain recombines TRBV5-1 with TRBJ2-7; perhaps TRBD2 as D (7 bases). V was pared by 0 bases and J by 5 bases, with 18 bases between. From germline, CDR1 is SGHRS and CDR2 YFSETQ. The CDR3 extends over 16 amino acids. Here the CDR3 DNA reads TGCGCCAGCAGCTTGGGCCCAAGGCGGGGGCCCAACGAGCAGTACTTC. Translated, it gives CASSLGPRRGPNEQYF.

V and J are TRBV27 and TRBJ1-1; tentative D call: TRBD1 (6 bases). This CDR3 is 14 amino acids long. V shed 5 bases and J shed 1 base, with 11 bases lying between them. CDR1 MNHEY and CDR2 SMNVEV come from the germline V gene (reference sequence). As DNA, the CDR3 is TGTGCCAGCAGTGGACAGCCTTCGAACACTGAAGCTTTCTTT. Amino acid sequence: CASSGQPSNTEAFF.

The genes are TRBV5-1 and TRBJ2-7; D may be TRBD1 (6 bases). The germline CDR1 and CDR2 sequences are SGHRS and YFSETQ. The length of the CDR3 is 16 residues. Trimming removed 0 bases from V and 3 bases from J, with 16 bases in between. Written as DNA, the CDR3 is TGCGCCAGCAGCTTGGCTCCGACAGGCGTCGTCTACGAGCAGTACTTC. Translating gives CASSLAPTGVVYEQYF.

The chain couples TRBV16 to TRBJ2-7, with D possibly TRBD1 on 5 matching bases. The germline gives CDR1 KGHSY, CDR2 FQNENV. V shed 4 bases and J shed 1 base, with 8 bases lying between them. The CDR3 runs to 13 residues. Written as DNA, the CDR3 is TGTGCCAGCAGCCCTCGACAGTCCTACGAGCAGTACTTC. The encoded protein is CASSPRQSYEQYF.

The chain combines TRBV6-5 with TRBJ2-5, with D maybe TRBD1 (5 bases). Germline loops: CDR1 MNHEY, CDR2 SVGAGI. The CDR3 sequence is 14 residues long. V shed 6 bases and J shed 5 bases, with 16 bases lying between them. DNA of the CDR3: TGTGCCAGCAGCAGCCGACAGCTTGCGGAGACCCAGTACTTC. Residues: CASSSRQLAETQYF.